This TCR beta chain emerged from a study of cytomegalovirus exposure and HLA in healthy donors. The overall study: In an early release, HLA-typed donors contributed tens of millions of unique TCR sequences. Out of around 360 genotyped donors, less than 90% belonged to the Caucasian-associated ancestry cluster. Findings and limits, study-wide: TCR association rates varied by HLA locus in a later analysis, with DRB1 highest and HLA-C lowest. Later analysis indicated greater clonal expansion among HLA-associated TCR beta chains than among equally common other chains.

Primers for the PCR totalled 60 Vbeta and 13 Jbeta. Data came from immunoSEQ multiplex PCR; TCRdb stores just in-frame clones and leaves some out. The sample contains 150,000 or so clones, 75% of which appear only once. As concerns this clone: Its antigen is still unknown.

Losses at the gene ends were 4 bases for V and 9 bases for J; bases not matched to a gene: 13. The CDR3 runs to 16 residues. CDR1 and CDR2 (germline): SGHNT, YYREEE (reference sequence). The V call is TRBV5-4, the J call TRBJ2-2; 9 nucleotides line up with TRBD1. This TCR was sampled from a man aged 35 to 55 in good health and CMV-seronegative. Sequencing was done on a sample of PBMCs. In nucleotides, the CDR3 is TGTGCCAGCAGCCCTGCCGGGACAGGGAGCAGCAGGGAGCTGTTTTTT. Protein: CASSPAGTGSSRELFF.